The subject of this entry is one T cell receptor (beta chain). CDR1 is ENHRY, CDR2 SYGVKD, per germline. Between the trimmed V and J ends, which lost 3 bases and 1 base, there was a span of 18 bases. The CDR3 runs 17 residues. Any history of autoimmune disease or systemic immunosuppression disqualified patients. The sample originates from a study of OX40 agonist ivuxolimab in advanced cancers. Overall study: Among those treated, three patients had partial responses, one with hepatocellular carcinoma and two with cutaneous melanoma.

Assay used: immunoSEQ multiplex PCR; TCRdb lists only in-frame clones, some missing. Of some 80,000 clones in the sample, about four fifths were seen once. Sequencing was performed on CD4+ or CD8+ T cells sorted from blood, taken in a trial of the OX40 agonist ivuxolimab. The source of this sequence is an adult with an advanced solid tumor such as melanoma, head and neck, liver or kidney cancer. The chain recombines TRBV10-3 with TRBJ2-5; the D gene could be TRBD1 or TRBD2 (5 bases each). In nucleotides, the CDR3 is TGTGCCATCAGTGAAGTATACGTGGGGGTAGGCCAAGAGACCCAGTACTTC. It translates to CAISEVYVGVGQETQYF.